This T cell receptor (beta chain) was sequenced during a study of identical twins. TCRdb re-called the 5' RACE reads with MiXCR, one entry per CDR3 protein. The sample carries 1.5 million to 2 million distinct CDR3 sequences, less than 35% recorded once. This clonotype has only a few counts. Its cognate antigen is unknown. All donors were healthy Caucasians. Germline V gene lookup returns CDR1 MDHEN and CDR2 SYDVKM. Trimming took 2 bases from V and 2 from J; bases not matched to a gene: 3. The CDR3 covers 15 residues. Study outcomes and limitations: Among out-of-frame alpha sequences shared by twins, low generation probability occurred in excess. Researchers caution that invariant MAIT and iNKT cells could partly confound zero-insertion analyses. For monozygotic twins, models underestimated out-of-frame TCR alpha sharing.

The rearrangement links TRBV28 to TRBJ2-7; 10 bases are shared with TRBD2. This TCR was recovered from a newborn girl in good health. The sequenced sample consisted of cord blood. For the CDR3, the DNA is TGTGCCAGCAGTTTAGGGACTAGCGCTCCCTACGAGCAGTACTTC. Encoded protein: CASSLGTSAPYEQYF. Full variable domain (missing parts from reference TRBV28 and TRBJ2-7): DVKVTQSSRYLVKRTGEKVFLECVQDMDHENMFWYRQDPGLGLRLIYFSYDVKMKEKGDIPEGYSVSREKKERFSLILESASTNQTSMYLCASSLGTSAPYEQYFGPGTRLTVT.